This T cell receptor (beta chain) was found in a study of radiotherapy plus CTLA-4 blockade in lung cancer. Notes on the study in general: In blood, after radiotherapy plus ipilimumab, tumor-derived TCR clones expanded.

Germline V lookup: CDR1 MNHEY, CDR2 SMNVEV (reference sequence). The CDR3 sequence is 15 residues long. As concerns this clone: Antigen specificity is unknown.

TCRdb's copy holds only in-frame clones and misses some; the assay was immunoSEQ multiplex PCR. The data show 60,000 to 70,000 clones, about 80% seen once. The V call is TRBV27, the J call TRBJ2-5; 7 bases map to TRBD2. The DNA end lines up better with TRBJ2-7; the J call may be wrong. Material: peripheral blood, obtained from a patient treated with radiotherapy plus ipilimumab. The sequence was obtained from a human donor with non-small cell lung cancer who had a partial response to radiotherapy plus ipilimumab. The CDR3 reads CASSLDPGGNYEQYF. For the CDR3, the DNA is TGTGCCAGCAGTTTAGATCCGGGAGGAAATTACGAGCAGTACTTC.